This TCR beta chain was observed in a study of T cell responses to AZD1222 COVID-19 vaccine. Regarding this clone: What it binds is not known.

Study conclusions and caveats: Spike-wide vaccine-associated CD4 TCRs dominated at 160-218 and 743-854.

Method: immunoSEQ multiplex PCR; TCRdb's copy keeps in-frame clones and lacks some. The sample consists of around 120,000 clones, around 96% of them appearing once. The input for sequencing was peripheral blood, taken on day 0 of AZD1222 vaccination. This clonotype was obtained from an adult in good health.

DNA of the CDR3: TGCAGTGCTACAGGGGGGGCTGAAGCTTTCTTT. Translation: CSATGGAEAFF. This chain links TRBV20-1 with TRBJ1-1; 7 positions match TRBD1. V dropped 4 bases and J dropped 6; count of bases not matched to a gene: 2. In germline, CDR1 is DFQATT, CDR2 SNEGSKA (reference sequence). This CDR3 has 11 amino acids.